A selection of T cell receptor beta chains follows, all from one sample in a study of cytomegalovirus exposure and HLA in healthy donors. Profiling relied on immunoSEQ multiplex PCR, and the TCRdb table lists in-frame clones only, not all of them. The sample lists about 210,000 clones, 83% seen once, with 1.5% to 2% in the top ten. The sequenced sample was PBMCs. Receptors were obtained from a man aged 40-50 years in good health and CMV-seropositive. CDR3s include the opening cysteine and the closing phenylalanine or tryptophan. The D gene is left open where the match is weak. Clone sizes are given selectively: once, few, many, or a class where the clone is expanded.

. | TRBD2 | TRBJ2-7 | TRBV6-1 | CASSGTGTSPDSGQYF | TGTGCCAGCAGTGGCACAGGGACTAGTCCCGACTCGGGGCAGTACTTC
. | TRBD1 | TRBJ1-5 | TRBV6-1 | CASSRTGGDQPQHF | TGTGCCAGCAGTAGGACAGGGGGCGATCAGCCCCAGCATTTT
. | TRBD2 | TRBJ2-1 | TRBV19 | CASSIRLRLAGGNEQFF | TGTGCCAGTAGTATTAGGTTGAGACTAGCGGGAGGCAATGAGCAGTTCTTC
. | . | TRBJ2-7 | TRBV5-1 | CASSLEAGSVYEQYF | TGCGCCAGCAGCTTGGAAGCAGGGTCGGTGTACGAGCAGTACTTC
. | TRBD1 | TRBJ1-4 | TRBV5-1 | CASSSGQGYEKLFF | TGCGCCAGCAGCTCGGGACAGGGATATGAAAAACTGTTTTTT
once | TRBD2 | TRBJ2-5 | TRBV5-1 | CASSKLAGPQETQYF | TGCGCCAGCAGCAAACTAGCGGGCCCCCAAGAGACCCAGTACTTC
. | . | TRBJ1-2 | TRBV13 | CASNPPVGGSYGYTF | TGTGCCAGCAACCCCCCCGTGGGGGGAAGCTATGGCTACACCTTC
. | . | TRBJ1-1 | TRBV10-3 | CAISESPLGGGHTEAFF | TGTGCCATCAGTGAGTCCCCCCTGGGGGGAGGACACACTGAAGCTTTCTTT
. | . | TRBJ1-3 | TRBV11-2 | CASSLRDHSGNTIYF | TGTGCCAGCAGCTTACGGGATCACTCTGGAAACACCATATATTTT
. | . | TRBJ1-1 | TRBV5-4 | CASSPGPGKNTEAFF | TGTGCCAGCAGCCCCGGCCCAGGGAAGAACACTGAAGCTTTCTTT
. | . | TRBJ2-7 | TRBV2 | CASSDTPGQGEQYF | TGTGCCAGCAGTGACACACCGGGACAAGGCGAGCAGTACTTC
. | TRBD1 | TRBJ1-5 | TRBV2 | CASSTRDRGWGNQPQHF | TGTGCCAGCAGTACACGGGACAGGGGATGGGGCAATCAGCCCCAGCATTTT
. | TRBD1 | TRBJ2-3 | TRBV19 | CASSYRGGGTDTQYF | TGTGCCAGTAGTTACAGGGGTGGGGGAACAGATACGCAGTATTTT
. | . | TRBJ2-7 | TRBV5-3 | CATSSGILRSYEQYF | TGTGCCACATCCTCAGGGATCCTCCGCTCCTACGAGCAGTACTTC
once | TRBD1 | TRBJ2-7 | TRBV19 | CAIGTVRAYEQYF | TGTGCCATAGGGACAGTTCGCGCCTACGAGCAGTACTTC
. | . | TRBJ2-3 | TRBV29-1 | CSEGDGADTQYF | TGCAGCGAGGGGGACGGCGCAGATACGCAGTATTTT
. | . | TRBJ2-7 | TRBV7-7 | CASSLRQSYEQYF | TGTGCTAGCAGCTTACGACAGTCCTACGAGCAGTACTTC
. | TRBD2 | TRBJ2-1 | TRBV7-2 | CASSLVGTNTYNEQFF | TGTGCCAGCAGCTTAGTGGGGACTAACACCTACAATGAGCAGTTCTTC
. | . | TRBJ1-3 | TRBV28 | CASSHRASSGNTIYF | TGTGCCAGCAGTCACAGGGCGAGCTCTGGAAACACCATATATTTT
. | TRBD2 | TRBJ2-5 | TRBV11-2 | CASSFPLAAIRTQYF | TGTGCCAGCAGCTTCCCACTAGCGGCCATTAGGACCCAGTACTTC
. | . | TRBJ2-6 | TRBV29-1 | CSVAQGGSGANVLTF | TGCAGCGTTGCGCAGGGAGGATCTGGGGCCAACGTCCTGACTTTC
. | . | TRBJ2-2 | TRBV28 | CASGRLANTGELFF | TGTGCCAGCGGGAGGCTCGCGAACACCGGGGAGCTGTTTTTT
few | . | TRBJ2-7 | TRBV4-1 | CASSHQQASYEQYF | TGCGCCAGCAGCCATCAGCAGGCGAGCTACGAGCAGTACTTC
. | . | TRBJ2-1 | TRBV30 | CAWSGTRGEQFF | TGTGCCTGGAGTGGTACTCGGGGTGAGCAGTTCTTC
. | TRBD2 | TRBJ2-7 | TRBV14 | CASSQGLAGLYEQYF | TGTGCCAGCAGCCAAGGGCTAGCGGGACTCTACGAGCAGTACTTC
few | TRBD1 | TRBJ2-2 | TRBV6-1 | CASSRTGLNTGELFF | TGTGCCAGCAGTAGGACAGGACTGAACACCGGGGAGCTGTTTTTT
. | . | TRBJ1-1 | TRBV5-1 | CASSLTSNTEAFF | TGCGCCAGCAGCTTGACTTCGAACACTGAAGCTTTCTTT
. | TRBD1 | TRBJ2-2 | TRBV9 | CASSVSTGEGTGELFF | TGTGCCAGCAGCGTAAGCACAGGGGAAGGCACCGGGGAGCTGTTTTTT
. | . | TRBJ1-1 | TRBV5-6 | CASSLVTQGAEAFF | TGTGCCAGCAGCTTGGTGACGCAGGGCGCTGAAGCTTTCTTT
. | TRBD1 | TRBJ1-2 | TRBV2 | CASSRSTGGDGYTF | TGTGCCAGCAGTAGATCAACAGGGGGCGATGGCTACACCTTC
. | TRBD2 | TRBJ2-3 | TRBV2 | CASSVSSRGREPSTDTQYF | TGTGCCAGCAGTGTCTCCTCTCGCGGGAGGGAGCCAAGCACAGATACGCAGTATTTT
. | TRBD1 | TRBJ2-7 | TRBV7-8 | CASSKGQTYEQYF | TGTGCCAGCAGTAAGGGACAGACCTACGAGCAGTACTTC
. | . | TRBJ2-1 | TRBV5-1 | CASRSTGIDEQFF | TGCGCCAGCAGGTCGACAGGTATCGATGAGCAGTTCTTC
. | TRBD2 | TRBJ2-3 | TRBV7-6 | CASSLAGGMDTQYF | TGTGCCAGCAGCCTAGCGGGAGGGATGGATACGCAGTATTTT
. | . | TRBJ2-1 | TRBV14 | CASSQEGRRNEQFF | TGTGCCAGCAGCCAGGAGGGGCGGAGGAATGAGCAGTTCTTC
. | TRBD1 | TRBJ2-1 | TRBV5-5 | CASSLRQGAFNEQFF | TGTGCCAGCAGCTTAAGGCAGGGGGCCTTCAATGAGCAGTTCTTC
once | . | TRBJ2-1 | TRBV19 | CASSISGGRNEQFF | TGTGCCAGTAGTATATCCGGAGGGCGCAATGAGCAGTTCTTC
. | . | TRBJ1-1 | TRBV5-1 | CASSFEGGTEAFF | TGCGCCAGCAGCTTTGAAGGGGGCACTGAAGCTTTCTTT
. | . | TRBJ2-3 | TRBV9 | CASSESGSTDTQYF | TGTGCCAGCAGCGAGAGCGGTAGCACAGATACGCAGTATTTT
. | TRBD1 | TRBJ1-1 | TRBV5-5 | CASSRDRVPNTEAFF | TGTGCCAGCAGCCGCGACAGGGTCCCGAACACTGAAGCTTTCTTT
. | TRBD1 | TRBJ2-1 | TRBV7-9 | CASSPTGVGNEQFF | TGTGCCAGCAGCCCGACAGGGGTCGGAAATGAGCAGTTCTTC
. | . | TRBJ2-7 | TRBV7-9 | CASSLLGDEQYF | TGTGCCAGCAGCTTATTAGGGGACGAGCAGTACTTC